One sample yielded the 28 T cell receptor beta chains listed below, sequenced in a study of cytomegalovirus exposure and HLA in healthy donors (dated by TCRdb to the late 2010s). Receptors were amplified or captured by the immunoSEQ multiplex PCR assay. The table comes from immuneACCESS by way of TCRdb, which keeps in-frame sequences with V and J called. Part of the clones is missing from these tables; in studies checked, under half for an unresolved V gene and the rest for unknown reasons. Here the sample has some 56,000 clones; around 90% occur a single time. The ten largest clones take up around 1.1% of the sample. The sample was PBMCs. The source of these receptors is a young man in good health and CMV-seronegative.

J is TRBJ2-7 and V is TRBV10-3, with 7 bases fitting TRBD2. V shed 3 bases and J 5 bases; nucleotides not matched to a gene: 13. Germline-derived CDR1 and CDR2 are ENHRY and SYGVKD. The CDR3 runs 16 residues. Written as DNA, the CDR3 is TGTGCCATCAGTGAACCCTCTGGAGGGGAGGGAAACGAGCAGTACTTC. Translating it yields CAISEPSGGEGNEQYF.

The chain has TRBV6-5 and TRBJ2-7; the match to TRBD1 covers 9 bases. Germline V gene data show CDR1 as MNHEY and CDR2 as SVGAGI. V trimming: 8 bases; J trimming: 11 bases; junction bases outside the gene matches: 13. This CDR3 spans 13 amino acids. The CDR3 spells CASLRDREGKKYF. The DNA of the CDR3 is TGTGCCAGCCTTCGGGACAGGGAGGGTAAGAAGTACTTC.

The chain is built from TRBV6-5 and TRBJ2-1; D unresolved. This CDR3 region has 14 residues. Trimming shortened V by 0 bases and J by 5 bases, and 8 bases separated the two germline ends. Germline assignment: CDR1 MNHEY and CDR2 SVGAGI. The CDR3 coding sequence is TGTGCCAGCAGTTACTCAGGAGTCCACAATGAGCAGTTCTTC. Its protein is CASSYSGVHNEQFF.

The chain recombines TRBV12-5 with TRBJ2-5, with unresolved D. The germline V gene has CDR1 LGHNT and CDR2 FRNRAP. The CDR3 length is 12 residues. Trimming removed 2 bases from V and 3 bases from J, with 4 bases in between. The CDR3 loop reads CASGLTKETQYF. The CDR3 nucleotides are TGTGCTAGTGGTTTGACTAAAGAGACCCAGTACTTC. Looking up the rest from reference TRBV12-5 and TRBJ2-5 gives the full variable domain: DARVTQTPRHKVTEMGQEVTMRCQPILGHNTVFWYRQTMMQGLELLAYFRNRAPLDDSGMPKDRFSAEMPDATLATLKIQPSEPRDSAVYFCASGLTKETQYFGPGTRLLVL.

The count of this clone is one. V usage is TRBV5-6 and J usage is TRBJ1-4; D is perhaps TRBD1 (5 bases). The length of the CDR3 is 14 residues. The germline gives CDR1 SGHDT, CDR2 YYEEEE. V was shortened by 4 bases and J by 2 bases, with 9 bases between the two germline ends. Written as DNA, the CDR3 is TGTGCCAGCAGCCCAGGGTCTACTAATGAAAAACTGTTTTTT. Its protein product is CASSPGSTNEKLFF.

The V gene is TRBV28, the J gene TRBJ2-5; 12 bases map to TRBD2. V lost 3 bases and J lost 6; bases outside the gene matches: 8. Germline CDR1 is MDHEN and CDR2 is SYDVKM. The CDR3 runs 16 residues. CDR3 DNA: TGTGCCAGCAGTTTCCGACTAGCGGGAGAGGGAAAGACCCAGTACTTC. Amino acids: CASSFRLAGEGKTQYF.

This sequence joins TRBV27 and TRBJ1-2; 10 bases match TRBD1. V trimming: 7 bases; J trimming: 3 bases; junction bases outside the gene matches: 8. There are 15 residues in the CDR3. Per the germline V gene, CDR1 is MNHEY and CDR2 is SMNVEV (reference sequence). The CDR3 sequence is CASKETGGADYGYTF. For the CDR3, the DNA is TGTGCCAGCAAGGAGACAGGGGGCGCCGACTATGGCTACACCTTC.

The chain couples TRBV6-4 to TRBJ2-1; 8 bases are shared with TRBD1. The CDR3 totals 14 residues. CDR1 and CDR2 (germline): MRHNA, SNTAGT. V was clipped by 8 bases and J by 6 bases; unmatched bases: 9. This CDR3 is CASGETGASNEQFF. The CDR3 region has the DNA TGTGCCAGCGGAGAGACAGGGGCCAGCAATGAGCAGTTCTTC.

The chain links TRBV4-3 to TRBJ1-1; TRBD1 might be the D (5 bases). Germline loops: CDR1 LGHNA, CDR2 YSLEER. The V end lost 1 base, the J end lost 8 bases, and 17 bases lay between the germline ends. The CDR3 is 15 amino acids. CDR3 region: CASSQGPQGSPEAFF. The DNA for the CDR3 is TGCGCCAGCAGCCAAGGGCCGCAGGGCAGCCCAGAAGCTTTCTTT.

The chain employs TRBV28 and TRBJ2-2; 8 positions match TRBD2. Germline-derived CDR1 and CDR2 are MDHEN and SYDVKM. The CDR3 is 15 residues long. J gave up 4 bases and V 5 bases, and 6 bases lay outside the gene matches. CDR3 in amino acids: CASSPGGGSTGELFF. In DNA form, the CDR3 reads TGTGCCAGCAGTCCCGGGGGGGGCAGCACCGGGGAGCTGTTTTTT.

J is TRBJ2-1 and V is TRBV7-2; TRBD1 matches 7 bases. This CDR3 is built from 18 residues. The V segment lost 1 base and the J segment 7 bases; nucleotides outside the gene matches: 16. Looked up from germline, CDR1 is SGHTA and CDR2 is FQGNSA. The CDR3 DNA follows: TGTGCCAGCAGCTTAGGAGGGGCGTGGGCAGGGGGTGGAAATGAGCAGTTCTTC. It translates to CASSLGGAWAGGGNEQFF.

The chain links TRBV18 to TRBJ1-2; D call uncertain. V was cut by 0 bases and J by 0 bases, with 14 bases left in between. Germline values: CDR1 KGHSH, CDR2 LQKENI. The CDR3 consists of 17 residues. The CDR3 region is CASSPPEEAGTNYGYTF. The CDR3 nucleotides read TGTGCCAGCTCACCACCTGAAGAGGCCGGGACTAACTATGGCTACACCTTC. The full variable domain, in which reference TRBV18 and TRBJ1-2 provide the parts outside the CDR3, is NAGVMQNPRHLVRRRGQEARLRCSPMKGHSHVYWYRQLPEEGLKFMVYLQKENIIDESGMPKERFSAEFPKEGPSILRIQQVVRGDSAAYFCASSPPEEAGTNYGYTFGSGTRLTVV.

The chain is built from TRBV4-1 and TRBJ1-3, with unresolved D. From germline, CDR1 is MGHRA and CDR2 YSYEKL. Trimming took off 0 bases at V and 3 bases at J, with 6 bases between the two ends. CDR3 length equals 14 residues. In DNA, the CDR3 is TGCGCCAGCAGCCAAGAAGGGAGTGGAAACACCATATATTTT. Translating it yields CASSQEGSGNTIYF.

The CDR3 is CASSPRQAANYGYTF. Written as DNA, the CDR3 is TGCGCCAGCAGCCCGAGACAGGCCGCTAACTATGGCTACACCTTC. The chain couples TRBV4-1 to TRBJ1-2; perhaps TRBD1 as D (6 bases). The germline V gene has CDR1 MGHRA and CDR2 YSYEKL. This CDR3 is built from 15 residues. With 4 bases removed from V and 0 bases from J, the gap between germline ends came to 12 bases.

This clone showed up just once. V is TRBV11-3 and J is TRBJ2-7; 14 bases are shared with TRBD2. The J segment lost 0 bases and the V segment lost 6 bases, leaving 10 bases of the junction unmatched. Germline V gene sequence: CDR1 SGHNT, CDR2 YENEEA. There are 18 residues in the CDR3. CDR3 nucleotide sequence: TGTGCCAGCAGGCCCGGGACTAGCGGGAGCGGGGGCTCCTACGAGCAGTACTTC. It specifies CASRPGTSGSGGSYEQYF.

V and J are TRBV4-2 and TRBJ1-4; no definite D call. The CDR3 totals 13 residues. Trimming took off 1 base at V and 5 bases at J, with 5 bases between the two ends. CDR1 is LGHNA and CDR2 is YNFKEQ in the germline V gene. The CDR3 loop reads CASSQAQNEKLFF. The CDR3 nucleotides read TGTGCCAGCAGCCAAGCCCAGAATGAAAAACTGTTTTTT.

The V call is TRBV5-6, the J call TRBJ2-4; TRBD1 agrees at 7 bases. Per germline, CDR1 SGHDT and CDR2 YYEEEE. The CDR3 is 13 residues long. The V segment lost 0 bases and the J segment 6 bases; nucleotides outside the gene matches: 0. For the CDR3, the DNA is TGTGCCAGCAGCTTGGGACAGGGAAACATTCAGTACTTC. Encoded protein: CASSLGQGNIQYF.

The gene calls are TRBV6-1 and TRBJ1-3; D remains ambiguous. The CDR3 length is 11 residues. Germline CDR1 and CDR2: MNHNS and SASEGT. Trimming stripped 9 bases from V and 3 bases from J, with 6 bases between. CDR3: CASSGGNTIYF. The DNA of the CDR3 is TGTGCCAGTTCAGGTGGAAACACCATATATTTT.

The chain is built from TRBV23-1 and TRBJ2-1; 10 bases agree with TRBD2. TRBV23-1 is flagged as an ORF with uncertain function. CDR3 length: 17 residues. V shed 3 bases, J shed 0 bases, and the junction held 5 bases outside the gene matches. CDR3 protein: CASSQKGLANSYNEQFF. The CDR3, as DNA: TGCGCCAGCAGTCAGAAGGGACTAGCGAACTCCTACAATGAGCAGTTCTTC.

Only a few counts were recorded for this clone. V gene TRBV25-1 combines with J gene TRBJ2-7; D unresolved. V lost 1 base, J lost 4 bases, and 5 bases lay in between. Germline V lookup: CDR1 MGHDK, CDR2 SYGVNS. This CDR3 contains 12 residues. CDR3: CASSESLYEQYF. The CDR3 DNA reads TGTGCCAGCAGTGAATCTCTGTACGAGCAGTACTTC.

This chain uses TRBV6-7 with TRBJ1-1; 8 nucleotides align to TRBD1. TRBV6-7 is placed among ORFs of uncertain function. This CDR3 is 14 amino acids long. V was pared by 6 bases and J by 7 bases, with 10 bases of the junction left unmatched. The CDR3 reads CASRPGTGLLEAFF. In DNA, the CDR3 is TGTGCCAGCAGACCCGGGACAGGCCTCCTTGAAGCTTTCTTT.

V usage is TRBV5-1 and J usage is TRBJ2-5; 11 bases agree with TRBD2. The CDR3 is made up of 16 amino acids. Germline V gene data show CDR1 as SGHRS and CDR2 as YFSETQ. J gave up 4 bases and V 2 bases, and 7 bases lay outside the gene matches. The CDR3 sequence: CASSFASGRKVETQYF. CDR3 nucleotides: TGCGCCAGCAGCTTCGCTAGCGGGAGGAAGGTAGAGACCCAGTACTTC. The full variable domain, in which reference TRBV5-1 and TRBJ2-5 provide the parts outside the CDR3, is KAGVTQTPRYLIKTRGQQVTLSCSPISGHRSVSWYQQTPGQGLQFLFEYFSETQRNKGNFPGRFSGRQFSNSRSEMNVSTLELGDSALYLCASSFASGRKVETQYFGPGTRLLVL.

The V and J genes are TRBV11-2 and TRBJ2-7; 12 positions match TRBD2. Trimming removed 1 base from V and 4 bases from J; junction bases left unmatched: 8. The CDR3 loop spans 17 amino acids. Germline assignment: CDR1 SGHAT and CDR2 FQNNGV. This CDR3 reads CASSLGGTSGWQYEQYF. CDR3 DNA sequence: TGTGCCAGCAGCTTAGGGGGGACTAGCGGGTGGCAGTACGAGCAGTACTTC.

V and J are TRBV10-2 and TRBJ1-3; D uncertain. The CDR3 totals 11 residues. V lost 6 bases and J 2 bases, leaving 2 bases between the germline ends. Germline V CDR1 and CDR2: WSHSY, SAAADI. The CDR3 bases are TGCGCCAGCAGCACTGGAAACACCATATATTTT. It codes for CASSTGNTIYF.

In the case of this clone: The junction differs from germline at one of its ends, possibly a read error. The rearrangement links TRBV15 to TRBJ1-2; a possible D gene is TRBD1 (6 bases). Germline assignment: CDR1 LNHNV and CDR2 YYDKDF (reference sequence). This CDR3 comprises 14 residues. The DNA for the CDR3 is TGTGCCACCAGCAGGAAGACGGACAGCAAACCCGGCCCCTTC. Its translation is CATSRKTDSKPGPF. Variable domain in full (rest from reference TRBV15 and TRBJ1-2): DAMVIQNPRYQVTQFGKPVTLSCSQTLNHNVMYWYQQKSSQAPKLLFHYYDKDFNNEADTPDNFQSRRPNTSFCFLDIRSPGLGDTAMYLCATSRKTDSKPGPFGSGTRLTVV.

The J gene is TRBJ1-2, the V gene TRBV6-5; D call uncertain. This CDR3 is built from 14 residues. Germline V CDR1 and CDR2: MNHEY, SVGAGI. The V end lost 0 bases, the J end lost 3 bases, and 8 bases lay between the germline ends. CDR3 sequence (DNA): TGTGCCAGCAGTTACTCGAGGGCAGACTATGGCTACACCTTC. It specifies CASSYSRADYGYTF.

This clone was counted a single time. The chain carries TRBV20-1 and TRBJ2-1; D possibly corresponds to TRBD2 (5 bases). Germline lookup yields CDR1 DFQATT and CDR2 SNEGSKA (reference sequence). V shed 5 bases and J shed 8 bases, with 10 bases lying between them. CDR3 length equals 11 residues. The CDR3 region is CSADLRDEQFF. The CDR3 region has the DNA TGCAGTGCTGACCTGAGGGATGAGCAGTTCTTC.

The chain is built from TRBV7-2 and TRBJ2-3; TRBD2 is a possible D gene (6 bases). The length of the CDR3 is 15 residues. Per germline, CDR1 SGHTA and CDR2 FQGNSA. V lost 5 bases, J lost 0 bases, and 12 bases lay in between. CDR3 loop: CASSRDFTSTDTQYF. The CDR3 region has the DNA TGTGCCAGCAGCCGGGACTTTACTAGCACAGATACGCAGTATTTT.